The rows below give T cell receptor beta chains drawn from one sample of a study of OX40 agonist ivuxolimab in advanced cancers. Method: immunoSEQ multiplex PCR; TCRdb's copy keeps in-frame clones and lacks some. The data hold some 91,000 clones, with approximately 89% observed a single time. The material was CD4+ or CD8+ T cells sorted from blood, obtained in a trial of the OX40 agonist ivuxolimab. These receptors all come from an adult with an advanced solid tumor such as melanoma, head and neck, liver or kidney cancer. The CDR3 runs from the conserved cysteine through the conserved F or W. D genes are given only for firm matches. Where a row states a size, it is once, few, many or the class of an expanded clone; other rows omit it.

len,v_gene,abundance,d_gene,j_gene,CDR3nt,CDR3aa
15,TRBV28,-,TRBD2,TRBJ2-3,TGTGCCAGCAGCAATAGCGGGAGCGGCACAGATACGCAGTATTTT,CASSNSGSGTDTQYF
19,TRBV19,once,TRBD2,TRBJ2-2,TGTGCCAGTAGTAAAGATATTCCCGGACTAGCGGGAGGGCCAGAGGAGCTGTTTTTT,CASSKDIPGLAGGPEELFF
17,TRBV2,-,TRBD2,TRBJ2-1,TGTGCCAGCAGTCGGACTAGCGGGCAAAGCTCCTACAATGAGCAGTTCTTC,CASSRTSGQSSYNEQFF
15,TRBV7-8,once,TRBD1,TRBJ1-5,TGTGCCAGCAGCATCAGGGGGTTGAGCAATCAGCCCCAGCATTTT,CASSIRGLSNQPQHF
15,TRBV11-2,-,-,TRBJ2-1,TGTGCCAGCAGCACCATCCGGGGTTCCTACAATGAGCAGTTCTTC,CASSTIRGSYNEQFF
13,TRBV30,-,TRBD1,TRBJ2-7,TGTGCCTGTGGGACAGGCGTATCCTACGAGCAGTACTTC,CACGTGVSYEQYF
15,TRBV9,-,-,TRBJ1-1,TGTGCCAGCAGCGTAGGGAGTGGGTTTAACACTGAAGCTTTCTTT,CASSVGSGFNTEAFF
14,TRBV7-9,-,TRBD1,TRBJ2-7,TGTGCCAGCAGCTTAACGGGACAGGTCTACGAGCAGTACTTC,CASSLTGQVYEQYF
18,TRBV27,-,-,TRBJ1-5,TGTGCCAGCAGTCCCCTGAGGGGAGCCCGTTATAGCAATCAGCCCCAGCATTTT,CASSPLRGARYSNQPQHF
16,TRBV5-1,-,TRBD2,TRBJ2-3,TGCGCCAGCAGCTCAGAGCTAGCGGGAGTGAAAGATACGCAGTATTTT,CASSSELAGVKDTQYF
12,TRBV5-1,once,-,TRBJ1-2,TGCGCCAGCAGAGCCCGGATGGACGGCTACACCTTC,CASRARMDGYTF
15,TRBV6-6,-,TRBD1,TRBJ1-5,TGTGCCAGCAGGGGGGGACAGACACCAAATCAGCCCCAGCATTTT,CASRGGQTPNQPQHF
14,TRBV28,-,TRBD1,TRBJ1-1,TGTGCCAGCATCTACAGGGGAAGGGGCACTGAAGCTTTCTTT,CASIYRGRGTEAFF
17,TRBV25-1,-,-,TRBJ2-7,TGTGCCAGCAGTGCTATGGTAGCCCACCGGCGGGAATACGAGCAGTACTTC,CASSAMVAHRREYEQYF